What follows are 15 T cell receptor beta chains derived from one specimen sequenced in a study of T-cell reconstitution after alpha-beta-depleted transplantation in children listed by TCRdb under 2016. Library creation used PCR. Sequencing instrument: Illumina HiSeq 2500. TCR libraries were prepared with molecular barcoding, using unique molecular identifiers to normalize TCRbeta repertoire quantification. TCRdb's own reprocessing of the public reads used fastp at Q25 and MiXCR and kept productive beta chains. Every CDR3 protein is listed once, alongside the most common genes and DNA of its rows. This sample gives 200,000 to 300,000 distinct CDR3 sequences in total; around 12% of them show up just once. The leading ten clones occupy around 2.5% of the sample. The sequences come from PBMCs from the stem cell graft donor, collected from the stem cell graft. All receptors come from a human donor who donated a stem cell graft to a child with acute lymphoblastic leukemia.

The sample holds many counts of this clonotype. The rearrangement links TRBV7-9 to TRBJ1-2, with D perhaps matching TRBD1 (6 bases). Trimming removed 5 bases at V and 5 bases at J, with 12 bases between. CDR1 is SEHNR and CDR2 is FQNEAQ in the germline V gene (reference sequence). This CDR3 is 13 amino acids long. This chain's CDR3 is CASSPRGGYGYTF. The CDR3 nucleotides read TGTGCCAGCAGCCCCAGAGGGGGTTATGGCTACACCTTC.

This clonotype was seen repeatedly, ten times or more. V gene TRBV9 combines with J gene TRBJ2-2; TRBD1 agrees at 7 bases. The germline CDR1 and CDR2 sequences are SGDLS and YYNGEE. CDR3 length: 13 residues. V shed 7 bases and J 1 base; nucleotides not matched to a gene: 1. This CDR3 is CASGTENTGELFF. The DNA for the CDR3 is TGTGCCAGCGGGACAGAGAACACCGGGGAGCTGTTTTTT.

This clonotype was detected a few times. The rearrangement links TRBV5-5 to TRBJ1-4; perhaps TRBD1 as D (5 bases). The CDR3 is made up of 16 amino acids. Deletions cut 0 bases from V and 4 bases from J, with 13 bases between. The germline V gene encodes CDR1 SGHKS and CDR2 YYEKEE (reference sequence). CDR3 sequence (DNA): TGTGCCAGCAGCTTGGATCCTCGGGGACTTAATGAAAAACTGTTTTTT. Its translation is CASSLDPRGLNEKLFF.

This clonotype was recorded a few times. CDR3 sequence reads: CSANLAGGPRYNEQFF. CDR3 bases: TGCAGTGCTAACCTAGCGGGGGGGCCTCGCTACAATGAGCAGTTCTTC. This chain joins TRBV20-1 and TRBJ2-1, with 12 positions matching TRBD2. V shed 4 bases and J 3 bases; nucleotides not matched to a gene: 7. This CDR3 contains 16 residues. In germline, CDR1 is DFQATT, CDR2 SNEGSKA (reference sequence).

This sequence joins TRBV20-1 and TRBJ1-1; D perhaps matches TRBD1 (5 bases). The CDR3 totals 13 residues. The V end was cut by 1 base, the J end by 3 bases, with 9 bases between. Germline V lookup: CDR1 DFQATT, CDR2 SNEGSKA (reference sequence). The CDR3, as DNA: TGCAGTGCTAGAGGGGTGGGGGACACTGAAGCTTTCTTT. As protein: CSARGVGDTEAFF.

This clonotype has a count of ten or more. This chain connects TRBV7-2 to TRBJ1-6; D is ambiguous. The V gene lost 1 base and the J gene lost 11 bases, with 12 bases spanning the gap. The V gene's germline CDR1 is SGHTA and CDR2 FQGNSA. This CDR3 comprises 14 residues. The DNA for the CDR3 is TGTGCCAGCAGCTTAGAATACCAGGTCCCACCCCTCCACTTT. This gives the protein CASSLEYQVPPLHF.

This clonotype was detected many times. V usage is TRBV10-3 and J usage is TRBJ2-2; D is unclear. Germline assignment: CDR1 ENHRY and CDR2 SYGVKD. The CDR3 length is 13 residues. Between the trimmed V and J ends, which lost 3 bases and 6 bases, there was a span of 8 bases. DNA of the CDR3: TGTGCCATCAGTGAATCCCCGGCCGGGGAGCTGTTTTTT. It codes for CAISESPAGELFF.

This clonotype was detected ten times or more. The gene calls are TRBV5-1 and TRBJ1-3; 7 positions agree with TRBD1. Germline lookup yields CDR1 SGHRS and CDR2 YFSETQ. V gave up 4 bases and J gave up 1 base; unmatched junction bases: 11. The CDR3 consists of 17 residues. CDR3 sequence reads: CASSQQEGARSGNTIYF. CDR3 in DNA: TGCGCCAGCAGCCAACAGGAGGGGGCTAGGTCTGGAAACACCATATATTTT.

This clonotype occurred many times. CDR3 DNA sequence: TGTGCCAGCAGTTACGAGGCGAACACCGGGGAGCTGTTTTTT. This sequence encodes CASSYEANTGELFF. The V and J genes are TRBV6-5 and TRBJ2-2; no clear D gene. V gave up 2 bases and J gave up 0 bases, with 4 bases separating them. This CDR3 spans 14 amino acids. CDR1 and CDR2 from the germline V gene are MNHEY and SVGAGI.

The chain recombines TRBV7-9 with TRBJ1-4, with 9 nucleotides matching TRBD1. Unmatched junction bases numbered 8, after V lost 5 bases and J lost 7 bases. This CDR3 has 15 amino acids. The V gene's germline CDR1 is SEHNR and CDR2 FQNEAQ (reference sequence). In DNA, the CDR3 is TGTGCCAGCAGCCTCGAACAGGGGGCAAGTGAAAAACTGTTTTTT. Encoded protein: CASSLEQGASEKLFF.

This clonotype was counted many times. The rearrangement joins TRBV20-1 to TRBJ2-3; tentative D call: TRBD2 (7 bases). The V end was cut by 0 bases, the J end by 1 base, with 14 bases between. The CDR3 length is 16 residues. Germline assignment: CDR1 DFQATT and CDR2 SNEGSKA (reference sequence). CDR3 sequence: CSARDGRGPGTDTQYF. The CDR3 DNA follows: TGCAGTGCTAGAGATGGGCGGGGGCCGGGCACAGATACGCAGTATTTT.

At least ten counts were recorded for this clonotype. The V call is TRBV20-1, the J call TRBJ2-4; weak D call: TRBD2 (6 bases). V was clipped by 5 bases and J by 7 bases, with 24 bases between them. Germline values: CDR1 DFQATT, CDR2 SNEGSKA (reference sequence). The length of the CDR3 is 16 residues. The CDR3 nucleotides read TGCAGTGCTGGACGCGGGGCTAAAAGAGAGACGAACATTCAGTACTTC. This translates into CSAGRGAKRETNIQYF.

The table lists this clonotype with many counts. CDR3 region: CASRNRWGRGRKLFF. Here the CDR3 DNA reads TGTGCCAGCAGAAATAGATGGGGGCGCGGAAGAAAACTGTTTTTT. The V call is TRBV21-1, the J call TRBJ1-4; TRBD1, the table's D call, lacks a check against the DNA. TRBV21-1 counts as a pseudogene. The CDR3 runs 15 residues.

This clonotype has a count of ten or more. CDR3 loop: CASSLEGGAANEQFF. In DNA form, the CDR3 reads TGCGCCAGCAGCTTGGAGGGGGGGGCGGCCAATGAGCAGTTCTTC. The chain carries TRBV5-1 and TRBJ2-1, with D maybe TRBD2 (7 bases). This CDR3 has 15 amino acids. V lost 0 bases, J lost 6 bases, and 13 bases lay in between. Per the germline V gene, CDR1 is SGHRS and CDR2 is YFSETQ.

This clonotype has at least ten counts. V and J are TRBV20-1 and TRBJ1-1; TRBD1 matches at 7 bases. Germline values: CDR1 DFQATT, CDR2 SNEGSKA (reference sequence). The trim removed 0 bases at V and 7 bases at J, leaving 8 bases unmatched. This CDR3 comprises 14 residues. The chain's CDR3 is CSARDPRTGREAFF. Written as DNA, the CDR3 is TGCAGTGCTAGAGATCCCCGGACAGGTCGTGAAGCTTTCTTT.